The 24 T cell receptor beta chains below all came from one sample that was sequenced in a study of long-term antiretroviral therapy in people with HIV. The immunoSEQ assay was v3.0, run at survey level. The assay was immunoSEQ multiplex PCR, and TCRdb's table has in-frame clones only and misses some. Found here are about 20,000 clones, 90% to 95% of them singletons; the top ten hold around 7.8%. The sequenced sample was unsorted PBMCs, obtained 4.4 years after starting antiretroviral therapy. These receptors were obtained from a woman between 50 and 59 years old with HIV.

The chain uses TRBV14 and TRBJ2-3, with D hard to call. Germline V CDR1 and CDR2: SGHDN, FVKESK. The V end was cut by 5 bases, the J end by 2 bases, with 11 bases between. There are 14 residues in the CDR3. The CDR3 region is CASSDRLSTDTQYF. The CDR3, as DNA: TGTGCCAGCAGCGATAGACTTTCCACAGATACGCAGTATTTT.

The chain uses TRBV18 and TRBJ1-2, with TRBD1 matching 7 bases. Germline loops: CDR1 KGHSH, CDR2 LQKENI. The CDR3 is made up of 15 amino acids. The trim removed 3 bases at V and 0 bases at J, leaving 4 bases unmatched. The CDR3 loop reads CASSPGQDTNYGYTF. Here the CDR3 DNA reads TGTGCCAGCTCACCCGGACAGGATACTAACTATGGCTACACCTTC.

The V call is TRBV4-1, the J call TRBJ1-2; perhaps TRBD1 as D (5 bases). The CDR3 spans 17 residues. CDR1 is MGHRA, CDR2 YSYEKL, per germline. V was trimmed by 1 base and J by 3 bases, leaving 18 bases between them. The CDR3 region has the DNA TGCGCCAGCAGCCAAGTGAGAGGGGTCGTAGGCGACTATGGCTACACCTTC. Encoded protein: CASSQVRGVVGDYGYTF.

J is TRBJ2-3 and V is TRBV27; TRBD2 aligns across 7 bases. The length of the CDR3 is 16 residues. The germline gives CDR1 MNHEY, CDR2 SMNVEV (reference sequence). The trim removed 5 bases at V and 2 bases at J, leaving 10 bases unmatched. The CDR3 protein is CASSPLRTRATDTQYF. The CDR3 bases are TGTGCCAGCAGTCCACTGAGGACTAGGGCCACAGATACGCAGTATTTT.

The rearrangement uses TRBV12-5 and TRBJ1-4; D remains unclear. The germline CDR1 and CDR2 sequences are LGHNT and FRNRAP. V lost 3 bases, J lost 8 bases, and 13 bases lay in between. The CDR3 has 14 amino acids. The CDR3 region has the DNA TGTGCTAGTGGTTTCTGGGGAAGAGGGGAAAAACTGTTTTTT. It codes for CASGFWGRGEKLFF.

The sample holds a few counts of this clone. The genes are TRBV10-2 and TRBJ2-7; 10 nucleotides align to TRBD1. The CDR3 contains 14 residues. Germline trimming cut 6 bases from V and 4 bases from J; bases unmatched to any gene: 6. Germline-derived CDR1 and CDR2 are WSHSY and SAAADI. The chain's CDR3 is CASSQGTGVYEQYF. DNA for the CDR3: TGCGCCAGCAGCCAAGGGACAGGGGTTTACGAGCAGTACTTC.

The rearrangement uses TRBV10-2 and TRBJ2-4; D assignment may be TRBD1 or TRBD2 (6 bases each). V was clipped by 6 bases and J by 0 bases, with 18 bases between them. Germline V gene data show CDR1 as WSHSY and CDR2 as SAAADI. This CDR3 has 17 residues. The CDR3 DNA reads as TGCGCCAGCAGCCCGGTGGAGGGGGGACTAGCCAAAAACATTCAGTACTTC. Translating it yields CASSPVEGGLAKNIQYF.

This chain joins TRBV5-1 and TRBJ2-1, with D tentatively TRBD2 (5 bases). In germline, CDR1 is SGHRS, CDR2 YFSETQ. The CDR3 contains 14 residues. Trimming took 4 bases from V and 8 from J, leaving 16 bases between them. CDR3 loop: CASSPRRGADEQFF. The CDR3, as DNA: TGCGCCAGCAGCCCACGTCGGGGTGCGGATGAGCAGTTCTTC.

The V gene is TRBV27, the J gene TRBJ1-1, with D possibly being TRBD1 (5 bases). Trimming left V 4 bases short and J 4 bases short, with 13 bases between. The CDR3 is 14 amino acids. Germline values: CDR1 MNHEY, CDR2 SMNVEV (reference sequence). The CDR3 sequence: CASSWGEGSTEAFF. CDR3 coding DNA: TGTGCCAGCAGTTGGGGGGAGGGAAGCACTGAAGCTTTCTTT.

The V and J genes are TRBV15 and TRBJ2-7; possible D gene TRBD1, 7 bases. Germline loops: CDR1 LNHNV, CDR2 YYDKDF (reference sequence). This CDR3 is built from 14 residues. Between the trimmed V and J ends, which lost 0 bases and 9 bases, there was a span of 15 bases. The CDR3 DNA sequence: TGTGCCACCAGCAGAGATGCAGGGGGAGGAAGGCAGTACTTC. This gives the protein CATSRDAGGGRQYF.

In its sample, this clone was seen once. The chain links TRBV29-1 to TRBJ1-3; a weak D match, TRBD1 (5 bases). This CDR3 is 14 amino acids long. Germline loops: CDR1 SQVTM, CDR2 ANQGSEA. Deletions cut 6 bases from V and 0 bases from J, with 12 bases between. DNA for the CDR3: TGCAGCGTCGGACACCTAGGCTCTGGAAACACCATATATTTT. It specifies CSVGHLGSGNTIYF.

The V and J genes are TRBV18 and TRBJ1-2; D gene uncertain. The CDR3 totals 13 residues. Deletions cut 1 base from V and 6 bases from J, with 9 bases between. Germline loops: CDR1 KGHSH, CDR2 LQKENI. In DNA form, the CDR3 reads TGTGCCAGCTCACCACGGGAGTCGGATGGCTACACCTTC. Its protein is CASSPRESDGYTF. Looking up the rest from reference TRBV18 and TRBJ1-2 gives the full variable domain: NAGVMQNPRHLVRRRGQEARLRCSPMKGHSHVYWYRQLPEEGLKFMVYLQKENIIDESGMPKERFSAEFPKEGPSILRIQQVVRGDSAAYFCASSPRESDGYTFGSGTRLTVV.

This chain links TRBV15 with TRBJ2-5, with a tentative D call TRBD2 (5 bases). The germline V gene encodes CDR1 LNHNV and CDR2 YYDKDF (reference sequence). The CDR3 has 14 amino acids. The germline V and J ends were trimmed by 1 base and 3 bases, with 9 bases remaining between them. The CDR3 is CATSRVAGKETQYF. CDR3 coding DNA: TGTGCCACCAGCAGAGTGGCCGGGAAAGAGACCCAGTACTTC.

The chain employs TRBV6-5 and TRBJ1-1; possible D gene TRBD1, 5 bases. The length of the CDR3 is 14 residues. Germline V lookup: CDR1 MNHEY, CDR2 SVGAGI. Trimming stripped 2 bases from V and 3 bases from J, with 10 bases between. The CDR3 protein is CASSYGDRDTEAFF. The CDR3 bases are TGTGCCAGCAGTTACGGGGACCGTGACACTGAAGCTTTCTTT.

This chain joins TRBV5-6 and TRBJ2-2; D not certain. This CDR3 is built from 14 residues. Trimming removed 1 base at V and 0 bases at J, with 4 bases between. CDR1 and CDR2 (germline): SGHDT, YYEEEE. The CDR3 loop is CASSLYANTGELFF. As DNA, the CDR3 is TGTGCCAGCAGCTTGTATGCGAACACCGGGGAGCTGTTTTTT.

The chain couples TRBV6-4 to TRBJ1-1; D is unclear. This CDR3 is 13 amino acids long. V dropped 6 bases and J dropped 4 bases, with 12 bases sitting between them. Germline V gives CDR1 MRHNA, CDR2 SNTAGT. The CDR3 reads CASSALIGTEAFF. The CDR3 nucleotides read TGTGCCAGCAGCGCACTCATTGGCACTGAAGCTTTCTTT.

The CDR3 sequence is CASSAPGRMNTEAFF. Written as DNA, the CDR3 is TGTGCCAGCAGCGCCCCGGGACGGATGAACACTGAAGCTTTCTTT. J is TRBJ1-1 and V is TRBV9; D might be TRBD1 (5 bases). The CDR3 totals 15 residues. CDR1 and CDR2 from the germline V gene are SGDLS and YYNGEE. The V gene lost 3 bases and the J gene lost 0 bases, with 12 bases spanning the gap.

The CDR3 here is CASSQVPSGTDTQYF. The CDR3 nucleotides read TGCGCCAGCAGCCAAGTTCCTAGCGGCACAGATACGCAGTATTTT. This chain connects TRBV4-1 to TRBJ2-3; a weak D match, TRBD2 (6 bases). The CDR3 is 15 residues long. V dropped 1 base and J dropped 1 base, with 9 bases sitting between them. Germline V gene data show CDR1 as MGHRA and CDR2 as YSYEKL.

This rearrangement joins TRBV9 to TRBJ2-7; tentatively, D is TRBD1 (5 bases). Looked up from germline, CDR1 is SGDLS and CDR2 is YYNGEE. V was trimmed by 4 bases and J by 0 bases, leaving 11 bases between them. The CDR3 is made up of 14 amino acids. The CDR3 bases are TGTGCCAGCAGCCTCTGGGGCGGCTCCTACGAGCAGTACTTC. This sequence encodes CASSLWGGSYEQYF.

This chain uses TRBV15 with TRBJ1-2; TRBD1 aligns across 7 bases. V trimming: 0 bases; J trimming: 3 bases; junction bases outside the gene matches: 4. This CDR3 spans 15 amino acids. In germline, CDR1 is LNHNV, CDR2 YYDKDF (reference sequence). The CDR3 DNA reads TGTGCCACCAGCAGAGAGCCAGGGGGGTACTATGGCTACACCTTC. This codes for CATSREPGGYYGYTF.

CDR3 DNA sequence: TGCGCCAGCAGCCAACCCCGGGACGTGAGCTCCTACGAGCAGTACTTC. Its translation: CASSQPRDVSSYEQYF. The chain is built from TRBV4-1 and TRBJ2-7, with D perhaps assigned TRBD1 or TRBD2 (5 bases each). Trimming left V 2 bases short and J 0 bases short, with 14 bases between. CDR1 MGHRA and CDR2 YSYEKL come from the germline V gene. The CDR3 is made up of 16 amino acids.

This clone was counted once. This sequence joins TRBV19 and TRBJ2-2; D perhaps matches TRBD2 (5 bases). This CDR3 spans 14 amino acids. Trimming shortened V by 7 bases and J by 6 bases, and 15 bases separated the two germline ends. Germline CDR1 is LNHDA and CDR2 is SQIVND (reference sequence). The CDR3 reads CASTGRGRAGELFF. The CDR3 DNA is TGTGCCAGTACCGGGCGAGGGCGGGCCGGGGAGCTGTTTTTT.

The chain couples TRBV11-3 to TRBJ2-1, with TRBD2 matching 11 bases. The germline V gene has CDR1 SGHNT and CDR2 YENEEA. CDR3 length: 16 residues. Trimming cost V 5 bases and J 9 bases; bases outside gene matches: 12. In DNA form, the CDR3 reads TGTGCCAGCAGCACCCAGGGGACTAGCGGCCTGAGTGAGCAGTTCTTC. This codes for CASSTQGTSGLSEQFF.

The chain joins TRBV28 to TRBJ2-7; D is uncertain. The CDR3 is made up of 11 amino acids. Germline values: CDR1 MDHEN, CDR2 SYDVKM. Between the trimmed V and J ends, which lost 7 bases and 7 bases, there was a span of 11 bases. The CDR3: CASISRGEQYF. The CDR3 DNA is TGTGCCAGCATATCAAGAGGAGAGCAGTACTTC.